This is a list of T cell receptor beta chains from one sample in a study of cytomegalovirus exposure and HLA in healthy donors. TCRdb's table, derived via immunoSEQ multiplex PCR, lists solely in-frame clones and lacks some. The table includes about 150,000 clones, about 79% detected once. The sample was PBMCs. These receptors all stem from a man between 50 and 59 years old in good health and CMV-seropositive. Both conserved end residues are part of each CDR3. Each record gives: J gene, V gene, D gene, CDR3 length, clone size, CDR3 protein, CDR3 DNA. The D gene is left open where the match is weak. Size values are once, few and many counts, or a class for expanded clones, and some rows have none.

TRBJ2-1,TRBV9,NA,11,NA,CASTRGNEQFF,TGTGCCAGCACTCGGGGTAATGAGCAGTTCTTC
TRBJ1-2,TRBV6-1,NA,14,NA,CASSEAPKTAGYTF,TGTGCCAGCAGTGAAGCACCGAAGACAGCTGGCTACACCTTC
TRBJ1-4,TRBV5-1,TRBD1,16,once,CASSPLRGRGDEKLFF,TGCGCCAGCAGCCCCCTCAGGGGGCGCGGGGATGAAAAACTGTTTTTT
TRBJ1-2,TRBV5-6,TRBD1,18,NA,CASSPLGGKGAANYGYTF,TGTGCCAGCAGCCCCCTAGGGGGGAAGGGGGCTGCAAACTATGGCTACACCTTC
TRBJ2-7,TRBV5-1,NA,12,NA,CASSLTGYEQYF,TGCGCCAGCAGCTTGACGGGTTACGAGCAGTACTTC
TRBJ2-2,TRBV5-1,NA,12,NA,CASSALTGELFF,TGCGCCAGCAGCGCACTTACCGGGGAGCTGTTTTTT
TRBJ2-3,TRBV14,TRBD2,17,NA,CASRHLIAGGSTDTQYF,TGTGCCAGCAGACACCTCATAGCGGGAGGGAGCACAGATACGCAGTATTTT
TRBJ1-3,TRBV6-1,NA,11,NA,CASDTGNTIYF,TGTGCCAGCGACACGGGAAACACCATATATTTT
TRBJ1-3,TRBV5-1,NA,16,once,CASSYPGLRSGNTIYF,TGCGCCAGCAGCTACCCGGGACTCCGATCTGGAAACACCATATATTTT
TRBJ1-2,TRBV14,NA,12,NA,CASSRQNYGYTF,TGTGCCAGCAGCCGACAGAACTATGGCTACACCTTC
TRBJ2-1,TRBV27,NA,18,NA,CASSLSRGAGLPYNEQFF,TGTGCCAGCAGTTTATCCAGGGGCGCAGGACTCCCTTACAATGAGCAGTTCTTC
TRBJ2-1,TRBV7-7,NA,13,NA,CASSSLPFNEQFF,TGTGCTAGCAGCTCTCTTCCCTTCAATGAGCAGTTCTTC
TRBJ2-3,TRBV12-5,TRBD1,13,once,CASGFRQGGAQYF,TGTGCTAGTGGTTTCCGACAGGGTGGCGCGCAGTATTTT
TRBJ2-3,TRBV14,NA,13,NA,CASSPQGTDTQYF,TGTGCCAGCAGCCCTCAGGGGACAGATACGCAGTATTTT
TRBJ1-3,TRBV5-1,TRBD1,16,NA,CASSTGQGASGNTIYF,TGCGCCAGCAGCACGGGACAGGGGGCGTCTGGAAACACCATATATTTT
TRBJ2-1,TRBV27,NA,14,few,CASSSAGGYNEQFF,TGTGCCAGCAGTTCAGCAGGAGGATACAATGAGCAGTTCTTC
TRBJ2-1,TRBV6-1,NA,14,NA,CASYSGRVHNEQFF,TGTGCCAGTTACTCCGGGAGAGTACACAATGAGCAGTTCTTC
TRBJ2-1,TRBV7-3,TRBD2,15,few,CASSLAGTSDNEQFF,TGTGCCAGCAGCCTCGCCGGGACTAGTGACAATGAGCAGTTCTTC
TRBJ1-1,TRBV5-6,NA,15,NA,CASSLILGANTEAFF,TGTGCCAGCAGCTTGATTTTAGGGGCGAACACTGAAGCTTTCTTT
TRBJ2-1,TRBV20-1,NA,11,few,CSATVANEQFF,TGCAGTGCTACAGTGGCCAATGAGCAGTTCTTC
TRBJ1-2,TRBV5-8,NA,14,NA,CASSAGGVERGYTF,TGTGCCAGCAGCGCCGGGGGGGTTGAGCGTGGCTACACCTTC
TRBJ2-3,TRBV19,TRBD2,19,NA,CASSIKGLRLAGETDTQYF,TGTGCCAGTAGTATTAAAGGCCTTCGACTAGCGGGGGAAACAGATACGCAGTATTTT
TRBJ1-6,TRBV11-3,NA,13,NA,CASSTTGLSPLHF,TGTGCCAGCAGCACGACAGGACTTTCACCCCTCCACTTT
TRBJ1-5,TRBV2,TRBD1,15,NA,CASSTDRGWNQPQHF,TGTGCCAGCAGTACGGACAGGGGGTGGAATCAGCCCCAGCATTTT
TRBJ2-3,TRBV10-1,NA,15,NA,CASSQGWGGQDTQYF,TGCGCCAGCAGTCAAGGATGGGGGGGCCAAGATACGCAGTATTTT
TRBJ1-1,TRBV6-5,NA,13,NA,CASRRGPNTEAFF,TGTGCCAGCAGGCGGGGGCCGAACACTGAAGCTTTCTTT
TRBJ2-3,TRBV21-1,NA,14,NA,CASTQSRRRDTQYF,TGTGCCAGCACCCAATCCCGTAGGAGGGATACGCAGTATTTT
TRBJ1-4,TRBV7-9,TRBD1,15,NA,CSSSSDRGSGEKLFF,TGTTCCAGCAGCTCGGACAGGGGGTCGGGTGAAAAACTGTTTTTT
TRBJ1-2,TRBV4-2,TRBD1,18,NA,CASSQDLGRDRGSYVYTF,TGTGCCAGCAGCCAAGATCTCGGACGGGACAGGGGTTCTTATGTCTACACCTTC
TRBJ1-1,TRBV7-9,TRBD1,16,NA,CASSSGQGAVDTEAFF,TGTGCCAGCAGCTCGGGACAGGGGGCGGTGGACACTGAAGCTTTCTTT
TRBJ2-5,TRBV7-9,NA,13,NA,CASSRDYQETQYF,TGTGCCAGCAGTCGGGACTACCAAGAGACCCAGTACTTC
TRBJ1-5,TRBV18,NA,14,NA,CASSEVIGNQPQHF,TGTGCCAGCTCTGAGGTCATAGGCAATCAGCCCCAGCATTTT
TRBJ1-4,TRBV6-5,TRBD1,13,NA,CASSEGARGKLFF,TGTGCCAGCTCGGAGGGGGCACGCGGAAAACTGTTTTTT
TRBJ2-2,TRBV9,NA,15,NA,CASGGGAWGTGELFF,TGTGCCAGTGGAGGCGGTGCTTGGGGCACCGGGGAGCTGTTTTTT
TRBJ1-1,TRBV6-1,NA,14,NA,CASIPQGHQAEAFF,TGTGCCAGCATCCCTCAGGGACATCAGGCTGAAGCTTTCTTT
TRBJ2-1,TRBV19,TRBD1,16,NA,CASSSLRTGGSNEQFF,TGTGCCAGTAGTTCCCTTCGGACAGGGGGAAGCAATGAGCAGTTCTTC
TRBJ2-4,TRBV27,TRBD1,13,NA,CASRRQGENIQYF,TGTGCCAGCAGGCGACAGGGGGAAAACATTCAGTACTTC
TRBJ1-6,TRBV19,TRBD1,16,NA,CASSINRQGAGSPLHF,TGTGCCAGTAGTATTAATAGACAGGGGGCTGGATCACCCCTCCACTTT
TRBJ2-3,TRBV7-9,TRBD2,15,once,CASSAGGGGTDTQYF,TGTGCCAGCAGCGCGGGGGGAGGGGGCACAGATACGCAGTATTTT
TRBJ2-2,TRBV13,TRBD2,16,NA,CASSLSRGGRAGELFF,TGTGCCAGCAGCTTATCCCGGGGGGGCCGGGCCGGGGAGCTGTTTTTT
TRBJ2-3,TRBV10-3,TRBD2,16,NA,CAIRPGLAGFADTQYF,TGTGCCATCAGACCCGGACTAGCGGGATTCGCAGATACGCAGTATTTT
TRBJ2-5,TRBV18,NA,13,NA,CASSPVVGETQYF,TGTGCCAGCTCACCAGTGGTGGGCGAGACCCAGTACTTC
TRBJ1-4,TRBV19,NA,15,few,CASSLTGATNEKLFF,TGTGCCAGTAGCCTAACCGGAGCAACTAATGAAAAACTGTTTTTT
TRBJ2-4,TRBV5-1,NA,22,NA,CASSLSESFQGSRGLAKNIQYF,TGCGCCAGCAGCTTGTCTGAGTCATTTCAGGGGTCGAGAGGTCTGGCCAAAAACATTCAGTACTTC
TRBJ1-4,TRBV10-2,NA,13,NA,CASSESKQKKLFF,TGCGCCAGCAGTGAGTCAAAACAGAAAAAACTGTTTTTT
TRBJ2-3,TRBV23-1,TRBD2,16,NA,CASSPASGPSTDTQYF,TGCGCCAGCAGCCCCGCTAGCGGGCCTAGCACAGATACGCAGTATTTT
TRBJ1-1,TRBV9,NA,14,NA,CASSVGGVNTEAFF,TGTGCCAGCAGCGTCGGGGGGGTGAACACTGAAGCTTTCTTT
TRBJ2-1,TRBV30,NA,13,NA,CAWSPGTYNEQFF,TGTGCCTGGTCCCCCGGGACTTACAATGAGCAGTTCTTC
TRBJ2-1,TRBV11-1,TRBD2,15,NA,CASSLGTSAHNEQFF,TGTGCCAGCAGCTTGGGGACTAGCGCACACAATGAGCAGTTCTTC
TRBJ2-5,TRBV5-1,TRBD1,15,few,CASSWGTGPQETQYF,TGCGCCAGCAGCTGGGGGACAGGCCCTCAAGAGACCCAGTACTTC
TRBJ2-5,TRBV5-1,TRBD2,15,NA,CASSLGTSGQETQYF,TGCGCCAGCAGCTTGGGGACTAGCGGCCAAGAGACCCAGTACTTC
TRBJ1-5,TRBV7-8,TRBD1,15,few,CASSWGQGVGQPQHF,TGTGCCAGCAGCTGGGGACAGGGGGTCGGACAGCCCCAGCATTTT
TRBJ2-3,TRBV10-3,TRBD2,15,NA,CAISKTSELTDTQYF,TGTGCCATCAGTAAGACTAGCGAGCTCACAGATACGCAGTATTTT